This T cell receptor (beta chain) was sequenced during a study of siplizumab effects on memory and regulatory T cells. The study, taken as a whole, reports: The Treg-derived share of mappable alloreactive CD4+ clones averaged 68.8% with siplizumab and around 26% in controls. Alloreactive sequences traceable to unstimulated CD4+ memory cells declined significantly under siplizumab. Roughly 75-95% of dividing CD4+ or CD8+ clones were without an attributable naive or memory phenotype.

The assay was immunoSEQ multiplex PCR, and TCRdb's table has in-frame clones only and misses some. The sample includes about 91,000 clones, around 97% of them seen just once. Unstimulated naive, memory, effector memory and TEMRA subsets from a few donor pairs have been sequenced, the authors report. Details on this clone: Its specificity is not known.

What was sequenced was naive CD4+ T cells sorted from blood. The clonotype comes from a human donor in good health.

CDR3 nucleotides: TGTGCCAGCAGCTCCCCGAGCTCCTACGAGCAGTACTTC. Amino acids: CASSSPSSYEQYF. The rearrangement joins TRBV7-9 to TRBJ2-7; no firm D call. Per the germline V gene, CDR1 is SEHNR and CDR2 is FQNEAQ (reference sequence). V was cut by 4 bases and J by 0 bases, with 7 bases left in between. The CDR3 runs 13 residues.